The source of this T cell receptor beta chain is a study of blood T cell repertoires in COVID-19. Profiling relied on immunoSEQ multiplex PCR, and the TCRdb table lists in-frame clones only, not all of them. The data show about 23,000 clones, with around nine tenths seen just once and roughly a sixth held by the top ten. V was clipped by 2 bases and J by 6 bases; unmatched bases: 8. Germline V gives CDR1 SGHRS, CDR2 YFSETQ. The CDR3 has 15 residues. Sequenced sample: peripheral blood. This sequence joins TRBV5-1 and TRBJ1-5; TRBD1 matches 7 bases. This TCR derives from a human donor with acute or convalescent COVID-19. The donor label of this sample is uncertain. CDR3 in DNA: TGCGCCAGCAGCTTCGACAGGGCAGGAGGTCAGCCCCAGCATTTT. Protein sequence: CASSFDRAGGQPQHF.